These 20 T cell receptor beta chains came from one sample sequenced in a study of identical twins. MiXCR was run by TCRdb on the 5' RACE reads, yielding one entry per CDR3 protein. The profile covers 450,000 or so distinct CDR3 sequences, with about 14% appearing a single time and around 0.52% taken by the ten largest. These same data were also listed under a study on yellow fever vaccine responses in identical twins.

The sequenced material came from CD4+ T cells sorted from blood. The receptors here all came from a woman aged 18-30 years in good health.

V is TRBV12-3 or TRBV12-4 and J is TRBJ2-2, with 8 positions matching TRBD1. Trimming cost V 3 bases and J 6 bases; bases outside gene matches: 0. The CDR3 spans 13 residues. In DNA, the CDR3 is TGTGCCAGCAGTTTCAGGGGGCCCGGGGAGCTGTTTTTT. Translated, it gives CASSFRGPGELFF.

This chain links TRBV2 with TRBJ2-1; a possible D gene is TRBD2 (5 bases). The CDR3 is 15 amino acids. Germline V gene data show CDR1 as SNHLY and CDR2 as FYNNEI. The V and J ends lost 3 bases and 0 bases respectively, with 9 bases between them. The CDR3: CASSDGEGSYNEQFF. The CDR3 DNA is TGTGCCAGCAGTGACGGCGAGGGCTCCTACAATGAGCAGTTCTTC.

The genes are TRBV5-4 and TRBJ2-7; 10 bases fit TRBD2. Per germline, CDR1 SGHNT and CDR2 YYREEE (reference sequence). This CDR3 comprises 14 residues. The junction had 9 bases not matched to a gene; V was cut back by 5 bases and J by 7 bases. This CDR3 reads CASRVAGGPWEQYF. The CDR3 nucleotides are TGTGCCAGCAGGGTAGCGGGAGGACCCTGGGAGCAGTACTTC. Filled out from reference TRBV5-4 and TRBJ2-7, the complete variable domain reads ETGVTQSPTHLIKTRGQQVTLRCSSQSGHNTVSWYQQALGQGPQFIFQYYREEENGRGNFPPRFSGLQFPNYSSELNVNALELDDSALYLCASRVAGGPWEQYFGPGTRLTVT.

The rearrangement joins TRBV3-1 to TRBJ2-1; TRBD2 matches 11 bases. CDR1 and CDR2 from the germline V gene are LGHDT and YNNKEL (reference sequence). V gave up 4 bases and J gave up 0 bases; unmatched junction bases: 17. The CDR3 spans 21 residues. CDR3 protein: CASSPAIRVAGGRSSYNEQFF. As DNA, the CDR3 is TGTGCCAGCAGCCCTGCAATTCGGGTAGCGGGAGGGCGGAGCTCCTACAATGAGCAGTTCTTC.

The chain has TRBV5-4 and TRBJ2-1, with D unresolved. Trimming left V 3 bases short and J 13 bases short, with 11 bases between. Germline V lookup: CDR1 SGHNT, CDR2 YYREEE (reference sequence). The CDR3 sequence is 11 residues long. The CDR3 loop is CASSSGPSQFF. For the CDR3, the DNA is TGTGCCAGCAGCTCCGGGCCCTCACAGTTCTTC.

The chain uses TRBV20-1 and TRBJ1-1; the D is unclear. CDR1 is DFQATT, CDR2 SNEGSKA, per germline (reference sequence). The ends were cut back, 6 bases at V and 0 bases at J, with 11 bases in the middle. The CDR3 loop spans 13 amino acids. For the CDR3, the DNA is TGCAGTGCCACGGATATCATGAACACTGAAGCTTTCTTT. This encodes CSATDIMNTEAFF.

The table lists this clonotype with a few counts. The chain recombines TRBV15 with TRBJ2-1, with 7 bases that match TRBD1. The CDR3 spans 14 residues. The V and J ends lost 0 bases and 8 bases, in that order; junction bases with no gene match: 4. The V gene's germline CDR1 is LNHNV and CDR2 YYDKDF (reference sequence). The CDR3 is CATSRDNRGDEQFF. In DNA, the CDR3 is TGTGCCACCAGCAGAGATAACAGGGGAGATGAGCAGTTCTTC.

This chain joins TRBV4-1 and TRBJ2-2; the match to TRBD1 covers 11 bases. Germline assignment: CDR1 MGHRA and CDR2 YSYEKL. The V and J ends lost 4 bases and 3 bases, in that order; junction bases with no gene match: 7. CDR3 length: 17 residues. The CDR3 spells CASSPWDRGIDTGELFF. The CDR3 DNA reads TGCGCCAGCAGCCCCTGGGACAGGGGGATCGACACCGGGGAGCTGTTTTTT.

This clonotype came up a few times. This sequence joins TRBV15 and TRBJ2-5; the D gene is possibly TRBD1 (6 bases). Germline lookup yields CDR1 LNHNV and CDR2 YYDKDF (reference sequence). CDR3 size: 14 residues. Trimming took off 7 bases at V and 5 bases at J, with 17 bases between the two ends. CDR3: CATTNRGGRETQYF. Written as DNA, the CDR3 is TGTGCCACCACAAACCGAGGGGGAAGGGAGACCCAGTACTTC.

The sample holds a few counts of this clonotype. J is TRBJ2-1 and V is TRBV12-3 or TRBV12-4; D ambiguous. V was clipped by 6 bases and J by 4 bases, with 13 bases between them. The CDR3 contains 14 residues. The CDR3 nucleotides read TGTGCCAGCAGCCCTCCGACTCATTACAATGAGCAGTTCTTC. Encoded protein: CASSPPTHYNEQFF.

This clonotype was counted at least ten times. V usage is TRBV5-5 and J usage is TRBJ2-1; 8 bases fit TRBD2. The germline V gene encodes CDR1 SGHKS and CDR2 YYEKEE (reference sequence). Germline trimming cut 4 bases from V and 4 bases from J; bases unmatched to any gene: 7. The CDR3 length is 15 residues. CDR3 sequence reads: CASSRGGGLYNEQFF. The CDR3 DNA sequence: TGTGCCAGCAGCCGCGGCGGGGGGCTATACAATGAGCAGTTCTTC.

The sample holds a few counts of this clonotype. The rearrangement joins TRBV27 to TRBJ2-2; D gene ambiguous. The CDR3 is 13 residues long. The germline V gene encodes CDR1 MNHEY and CDR2 SMNVEV (reference sequence). Trimming took off 5 bases at V and 5 bases at J, with 9 bases between the two ends. The CDR3: CASSAWLTGELFF. CDR3 coding DNA: TGTGCCAGCAGTGCCTGGTTAACCGGGGAGCTGTTTTTT.

This chain uses TRBV20-1 with TRBJ1-3; D is undetermined. CDR1 and CDR2 from the germline V gene are DFQATT and SNEGSKA (reference sequence). The ends were cut back, 0 bases at V and 7 bases at J, with 4 bases in the middle. This CDR3 comprises 11 residues. The CDR3 spells CSAREGNTIYF. The CDR3 DNA sequence: TGCAGTGCTAGAGAAGGGAACACCATATATTTT.

The CDR3 DNA reads as TGCAGTGCTAGAGTCCAGGGTAGAACCGGGGAGCTGTTTTTT. This sequence encodes CSARVQGRTGELFF. The chain recombines TRBV20-1 with TRBJ2-2, with a weak D call TRBD1 (5 bases). The CDR3 sequence is 14 residues long. Trimming cost V 1 base and J 5 bases, with 11 bases left between them. Germline assignment: CDR1 DFQATT and CDR2 SNEGSKA (reference sequence).

This clonotype has just a few counts. The chain joins TRBV6-5 to TRBJ2-7; 8 nucleotides line up with TRBD1. The CDR3 has 15 amino acids. V was clipped by 2 bases and J by 3 bases; unmatched bases: 6. CDR1 is MNHEY, CDR2 SVGAGI, per germline. The CDR3 nucleotides read TGTGCCAGCAGTTACACCCGGGACAGGTTCTACGAGCAGTACTTC. Its translation is CASSYTRDRFYEQYF.

The genes are TRBV2 and TRBJ2-5; tentatively, D is TRBD1 or TRBD2 (5 bases each). Germline CDR1 and CDR2: SNHLY and FYNNEI. Between the trimmed V and J ends, which lost 3 bases and 0 bases, there was a span of 8 bases. The CDR3 is 14 residues long. The DNA for the CDR3 is TGTGCCAGCAGTGAGGGGACCTACCAAGAGACCCAGTACTTC. This codes for CASSEGTYQETQYF.

This clonotype was picked up a small number of times. This sequence joins TRBV20-1 and TRBJ2-2; D not certain. The CDR3 totals 16 residues. Looked up from germline, CDR1 is DFQATT and CDR2 is SNEGSKA (reference sequence). The V end was cut by 0 bases, the J end by 2 bases, with 13 bases between. In nucleotides, the CDR3 is TGCAGTGCTAGAGACACTTCTAAATACAACACCGGGGAGCTGTTTTTT. Translating gives CSARDTSKYNTGELFF.

The rearrangement joins TRBV7-2 to TRBJ2-3; D remains ambiguous. Trimming removed 4 bases at V and 0 bases at J, with 8 bases between. This CDR3 comprises 14 residues. Germline CDR1 SGHTA, CDR2 FQGNSA. This CDR3 is CASSSRLSTDTQYF. The CDR3 nucleotides read TGTGCCAGCAGCTCTCGACTCAGCACAGATACGCAGTATTTT. The entire variable domain, with the rest obtained from reference TRBV7-2 and TRBJ2-3, is as follows: GAGVSQSPSNKVTEKGKDVELRCDPISGHTALYWYRQSLGQGLEFLIYFQGNSAPDKSGLPSDRFSAERTGGSVSTLTIQRTQQEDSAVYLCASSSRLSTDTQYFGPGTRLTVL.

There are many counts of this clonotype. The chain couples TRBV10-3 to TRBJ2-5, with D hard to call. The germline CDR1 and CDR2 sequences are ENHRY and SYGVKD. The length of the CDR3 is 13 residues. Trimming shortened V by 0 bases and J by 5 bases, and 7 bases separated the two germline ends. DNA of the CDR3: TGTGCCATCAGTGAGTCGGGCTCGGAGACCCAGTACTTC. It translates to CAISESGSETQYF.

The sample holds a few counts of this clonotype. V gene TRBV5-8 combines with J gene TRBJ2-7, with D possibly matching TRBD2 (5 bases). The CDR3 length is 14 residues. Germline CDR1 and CDR2: SGHTS and YDEGEE. Deletions cut 5 bases from V and 1 base from J, with 13 bases between. This CDR3 is CASSRWEQSYEQYF. Here the CDR3 DNA reads TGTGCCAGCAGTAGGTGGGAGCAGTCCTACGAGCAGTACTTC.